The next 15 T cell receptor beta chains were all read from a single sample in a study of shared clonotypes between healthy human individuals. The table came from immunoSEQ multiplex PCR; TCRdb's copy has only in-frame clones and leaves some out. The sample has roughly 2.4 million clones; around 95% are singletons. Material for sequencing was naive CD4+ T cells sorted from blood. Subset meaning: CD45RA+ positively selected. Receptors originate from a man aged 18-30 years in good health.

The rearrangement joins TRBV5-1 to TRBJ1-6; perhaps TRBD1 as D (5 bases). Trimming cost V 0 bases and J 10 bases, with 17 bases left between them. CDR3 length: 16 residues. Germline V CDR1 and CDR2: SGHRS, YFSETQ. The CDR3 nucleotides are TGCGCCAGCAGCTTGGAGGGGAGGATAAATGGGTCACCCCTCCACTTT. Translated: CASSLEGRINGSPLHF.

As for this clone: The sample contains more than one DNA sequence encoding this CDR3. This rearrangement joins TRBV5-1 to TRBJ2-5, with D uncertain. The germline V and J ends were trimmed by 4 bases and 5 bases, with 9 bases remaining between them. This CDR3 spans 12 amino acids. Germline CDR1 reads SGHRS; CDR2 reads YFSETQ. CDR3 coding DNA: TGCGCCAGCAGCCTTCCCTCCGAGACCCAGTACTTC. Amino acids: CASSLPSETQYF.

This clone has just one count. The chain links TRBV6-1 to TRBJ2-4; TRBD1 agrees at 7 bases. The length of the CDR3 is 15 residues. The V gene's germline CDR1 is MNHNS and CDR2 SASEGT. Trimming cost V 8 bases and J 2 bases; bases outside gene matches: 9. The CDR3 sequence: CASSDRDGSKNIQYF. CDR3 in DNA: TGTGCCAGCTCCGACAGGGACGGGTCCAAAAACATTCAGTACTTC.

This clone was counted a single time. The chain employs TRBV5-4 and TRBJ2-5; perhaps D is TRBD1 or TRBD2 (5 bases each). The CDR3 covers 14 residues. Germline V gene data show CDR1 as SGHNT and CDR2 as YYREEE (reference sequence). Trimming took 4 bases from V and 4 from J, leaving 14 bases between them. In DNA, the CDR3 is TGTGCCAGCAGCCAGCGGACACTGTCAGAGACCCAGTACTTC. Translation gives CASSQRTLSETQYF.

Here the CDR3 DNA reads TGTGCCAGTAGTATAGCAGGGACAGGGCGCAACTATGGCTACACCTTC. Protein: CASSIAGTGRNYGYTF. The chain employs TRBV19 and TRBJ1-2; 9 nucleotides align to TRBD1. V lost 1 base and J lost 2; bases outside the gene matches: 5. This CDR3 comprises 16 residues. CDR1 and CDR2 (germline): LNHDA, SQIVND (reference sequence).

This clone was seen a few times. Different DNA sequences within this sample yield the same CDR3. The chain has TRBV18 and TRBJ2-7; maybe TRBD1 (5 bases). CDR3 length equals 14 residues. Trimming took off 3 bases at V and 0 bases at J, with 9 bases between the two ends. Looked up from germline, CDR1 is KGHSH and CDR2 is LQKENI. The CDR3 here is CASSPSTDSYEQYF. Written as DNA, the CDR3 is TGTGCCAGCTCACCTTCGACAGACTCCTACGAGCAGTACTTC. The whole variable domain, remainder taken from reference TRBV18 and TRBJ2-7, is NAGVMQNPRHLVRRRGQEARLRCSPMKGHSHVYWYRQLPEEGLKFMVYLQKENIIDESGMPKERFSAEFPKEGPSILRIQQVVRGDSAAYFCASSPSTDSYEQYFGPGTRLTVT.

This chain links TRBV6-6 with TRBJ2-2; D gene uncertain. The germline gives CDR1 MNHNY, CDR2 SVGAGI (reference sequence). V gave up 4 bases and J gave up 4 bases, with 4 bases separating them. CDR3 length equals 12 residues. CDR3 nucleotide sequence: TGTGCCAGCAGTTTGCCCACCGGGGAGCTGTTTTTT. Protein product: CASSLPTGELFF.

This clone was counted a few times. The sample holds other DNA sequences that translate to the same CDR3. This chain connects TRBV6-5 to TRBJ1-2; TRBD1 is a possible D gene (6 bases). This CDR3 contains 14 residues. The V and J ends lost 0 bases and 2 bases respectively, with 7 bases between them. From germline, CDR1 is MNHEY and CDR2 SVGAGI. The CDR3 loop reads CASSYSTGNYGYTF. The CDR3 DNA reads as TGTGCCAGCAGTTACTCGACAGGAAACTATGGCTACACCTTC.

The V and J genes are TRBV5-1 and TRBJ2-1; D is undetermined. CDR1 is SGHRS and CDR2 is YFSETQ in the germline V gene. This CDR3 region has 15 residues. V shed 0 bases and J shed 6 bases, with 13 bases lying between them. CDR3 residues: CASSLAQVNFNEQFF. Written as DNA, the CDR3 is TGCGCCAGCAGCTTGGCCCAGGTAAATTTCAATGAGCAGTTCTTC.

This rearrangement joins TRBV19 to TRBJ1-2; 7 nucleotides align to TRBD1. The CDR3 has 16 amino acids. Trimming at V came to 5 bases and at J to 7 bases, leaving 16 bases not matched to a gene. In germline, CDR1 is LNHDA, CDR2 SQIVND (reference sequence). CDR3 sequence reads: CASSFGTGDSRRGYTF. CDR3 nucleotides: TGTGCCAGTAGTTTCGGTACAGGGGATTCGCGCCGTGGCTACACCTTC.

The V call is TRBV11-2, the J call TRBJ2-7; D is unresolved. V lost 5 bases and J lost 2, with 10 bases in between. The germline gives CDR1 SGHAT, CDR2 FQNNGV. The CDR3 is 13 amino acids. This CDR3 reads CASSPLQAYEQYF. In nucleotides, the CDR3 is TGTGCCAGCAGCCCTCTCCAAGCCTACGAGCAGTACTTC.

This chain joins TRBV5-6 and TRBJ2-7; D is perhaps TRBD1 (6 bases). The CDR3 runs to 15 residues. The V gene lost 6 bases and the J gene lost 0 bases, with 16 bases spanning the gap. Germline CDR1 reads SGHDT; CDR2 reads YYEEEE. The CDR3, as DNA: TGTGCCAGCACCCCCCGGTCGGGACACTCCTACGAGCAGTACTTC. It codes for CASTPRSGHSYEQYF.

The rearrangement uses TRBV6-1 and TRBJ2-5; the match to TRBD2 covers 7 bases. Germline lookup yields CDR1 MNHNS and CDR2 SASEGT. The CDR3 length is 14 residues. Germline trimming cut 1 base from V and 8 bases from J; bases unmatched to any gene: 7. CDR3 bases: TGTGCCAGCAGTGAAGGAGGAGCGGGGAGAACCCAGTACTTC. Protein sequence: CASSEGGAGRTQYF.

The CDR3 DNA follows: TGTGCCAGCAGCACGGGACATCCGAGCACAGATACGCAGTATTTT. It specifies CASSTGHPSTDTQYF. The chain carries TRBV7-2 and TRBJ2-3; weak D call: TRBD1 (6 bases). This CDR3 comprises 15 residues. V lost 5 bases and J 0 bases, leaving 12 bases between the germline ends. CDR1 is SGHTA and CDR2 is FQGNSA in the germline V gene.

The chain recombines TRBV2 with TRBJ2-1; 13 bases line up with TRBD2. The CDR3 sequence is 15 residues long. Germline V gene data show CDR1 as SNHLY and CDR2 as FYNNEI. V lost 6 bases, J lost 9 bases, and 8 bases stayed unmatched. The CDR3 region has the DNA TGTGCCAGCAGCGTCACTAGCGGGAGGGCCGGTGAGCAGTTCTTC. It is translated as CASSVTSGRAGEQFF. The variable domain in full, with the rest retrieved from reference TRBV2 and TRBJ2-1, is EPEVTQTPSHQVTQMGQEVILRCVPISNHLYFYWYRQILGQKVEFLVSFYNNEISEKSEIFDDQFSVERPDGSNFTLKIRSTKLEDSAMYFCASSVTSGRAGEQFFGPGTRLTVL.